The clone carrying this TCR beta chain appeared many times. The antigen is undetermined. This entry is derived from a study of T-cell reconstitution after alpha-beta-depleted transplantation in children. Study-wide results and caveats: Where alpha-beta T cells came from about two months after transplant was reportedly several hundred expanded graft clones. Several patients had high TCRbeta diversity at day 60; it came from surviving recipient T cells and thymic progenitors. A year had passed since transplant, and T-cell counts and diversity by then came mostly from newly produced T cells.

Preparation of the TCRbeta library used unique molecular identifiers. TCRdb processed the PCR reads anew with MiXCR; each CDR3 protein has one entry. The table has fewer than 550,000 distinct CDR3 sequences, roughly an eighth seen once. V was shortened by 4 bases and J by 11 bases, with 14 bases between the two germline ends. This CDR3 has 12 residues. The receptor comes from a female patient between 2 and 15 years old who had a stem cell transplant for aplastic anemia, so the T cells may come from the graft donor. This chain joins TRBV12-3 or TRBV12-4 and TRBJ1-1; D not certain. The starting material was PBMCs, mostly from graft donor cells, obtained 180 days after TCRalphabeta/CD19-depleted stem cell transplant. CDR3 nucleotides: TGTGCCAGCAGTTATCCGGGCCTGGGGGCTTTCTTT. Amino acid sequence: CASSYPGLGAFF.